What follows are 20 T cell receptor beta chains derived from one specimen sequenced in a study of T cells in tumors after PD-1 blockade. Some clones are missing from TCRdb's copy, which holds only in-frame ones; the method was immunoSEQ multiplex PCR. Among about 33,000 clones listed, around 80% were seen once. Sequencing was performed on PBMCs, taken before anti-PD-1 treatment. The receptor source for this set is a human donor with basal cell carcinoma.

This sequence joins TRBV7-8 and TRBJ1-5; D not resolved. Germline values: CDR1 SGHVS, CDR2 FQNEAQ. This CDR3 contains 16 residues. V was cut by 3 bases and J by 1 base, with 13 bases left in between. CDR3 region: CASSLGTSQSNQPQHF. CDR3 nucleotide sequence: TGTGCCAGCAGCTTGGGTACTTCCCAGAGCAATCAGCCCCAGCATTTT. The whole variable domain, remainder taken from reference TRBV7-8 and TRBJ1-5, is GAGVSQSPRYKVAKRGQDVALRCDPISGHVSLFWYQQALGQGPEFLTYFQNEAQLDKSGLPSDRFFAERPEGSVSTLKIQRTQQEDSAVYLCASSLGTSQSNQPQHFGDGTRLSIL.

This chain connects TRBV15 to TRBJ2-7; TRBD1 matches 7 bases. The CDR3 covers 12 residues. V trimming: 5 bases; J trimming: 7 bases; junction bases outside the gene matches: 5. Germline CDR1 LNHNV, CDR2 YYDKDF (reference sequence). The DNA of the CDR3 is TGTGCCACCAGCTTACAGGGGTGGGAGCAGTACTTC. This translates into CATSLQGWEQYF.

The chain combines TRBV6-5 with TRBJ1-1; D gene unclear. V lost 2 bases to trimming and J lost 3 bases, with 13 bases between them. CDR1 MNHEY and CDR2 SVGAGI come from the germline V gene. The CDR3 runs 15 residues. CDR3 in amino acids: CASSYQDVGYTEAFF. CDR3 DNA sequence: TGTGCCAGCAGTTACCAGGACGTAGGATACACTGAAGCTTTCTTT.

By share, this clone counts as medium-sized. The V call is TRBV7-8, the J call TRBJ2-7; 14 positions match TRBD2. CDR3 length: 16 residues. J was trimmed by 3 bases and V by 5 bases; bases with no gene match: 6. Germline V gene sequence: CDR1 SGHVS, CDR2 FQNEAQ. The CDR3 DNA reads TGTGCCAGCAGCGGCCCGGGACTAGCGGGGGACTACGAGCAGTACTTC. Translated: CASSGPGLAGDYEQYF. Using reference TRBV7-8 and TRBJ2-7 for the parts outside the CDR3, the full variable domain is GAGVSQSPRYKVAKRGQDVALRCDPISGHVSLFWYQQALGQGPEFLTYFQNEAQLDKSGLPSDRFFAERPEGSVSTLKIQRTQQEDSAVYLCASSGPGLAGDYEQYFGPGTRLTVT.

The rearrangement joins TRBV9 to TRBJ1-2; the D gene is possibly TRBD1 (5 bases). CDR1 is SGDLS and CDR2 is YYNGEE in the germline V gene. The CDR3 has 16 residues. V was trimmed by 3 bases and J by 7 bases, leaving 22 bases between them. CDR3 protein: CASSAPRGGRLGGYTF. The CDR3 nucleotides are TGTGCCAGCAGCGCCCCCCGGGGCGGACGGTTGGGTGGCTACACCTTC.

V usage is TRBV7-9 and J usage is TRBJ2-7; 10 bases align to TRBD1. This CDR3 contains 12 residues. V lost 4 bases to trimming and J lost 6 bases; unmatched junction nucleotides: 0. Germline V gene lookup returns CDR1 SEHNR and CDR2 FQNEAQ (reference sequence). The CDR3 region is CASSWTGGEQYF. CDR3 nucleotide sequence: TGTGCCAGCAGCTGGACAGGGGGCGAGCAGTACTTC.

V is TRBV6-5 and J is TRBJ2-6, with TRBD2 matching 8 bases. Germline CDR1 is MNHEY and CDR2 is SVGAGI. V dropped 4 bases and J dropped 6; count of bases not matched to a gene: 5. The CDR3 length is 15 residues. The CDR3 region is CASSSQTSAANVLTF. CDR3 in DNA: TGTGCCAGCAGTTCCCAGACTAGCGCGGCCAACGTCCTGACTTTC.

This clone was seen at least ten times. The chain has TRBV7-2 and TRBJ1-6; TRBD1 is a possible D gene (5 bases). The V end was cut by 2 bases, the J end by 0 bases, with 11 bases between. Looked up from germline, CDR1 is SGHTA and CDR2 is FQGNSA. The CDR3 extends over 17 amino acids. In nucleotides, the CDR3 is TGTGCCAGCAGCTTACTGTCAGGGAACTCCTATAATTCACCCCTCCACTTT. Amino acids: CASSLLSGNSYNSPLHF.

Worth noting for this clone: This CDR3 is also generated by other DNA sequences in the sample. The chain uses TRBV5-4 and TRBJ2-7, with no clear D. Trimming removed 2 bases at V and 2 bases at J, with 14 bases between. The germline CDR1 and CDR2 sequences are SGHNT and YYREEE (reference sequence). CDR3 length equals 15 residues. Here the CDR3 reads CASSLIPEAPYEQYF. CDR3 sequence (DNA): TGTGCCAGCAGCTTAATCCCAGAGGCCCCCTACGAGCAGTACTTC.

The chain couples TRBV20-1 to TRBJ2-1, with D perhaps TRBD2 (5 bases). Germline V gene data show CDR1 as DFQATT and CDR2 as SNEGSKA (reference sequence). This CDR3 has 16 amino acids. Deletions cut 3 bases from V and 2 bases from J, with 17 bases between. This CDR3 is CSASSTGEYAYNEQFF. CDR3 bases: TGCAGTGCTAGTTCGACTGGGGAGTACGCCTACAATGAGCAGTTCTTC.

The genes are TRBV6-5 and TRBJ2-6, with D perhaps assigned TRBD1 or TRBD2 (6 bases each). The CDR3 loop spans 14 amino acids. V lost 7 bases, J lost 4 bases, and 11 bases lay in between. Germline V gene lookup returns CDR1 MNHEY and CDR2 SVGAGI. CDR3 nucleotides: TGTGCCAGCAACGGGGGCCTGGGGGCCAACGTCCTGACTTTC. Protein: CASNGGLGANVLTF.

With respect to this clone: At one end the junction does not follow the germline gene, possibly because of a read error. The chain uses TRBV11-3 and TRBJ2-1; D possibly corresponds to TRBD1 (6 bases). CDR1 SGHNT and CDR2 YENEEA come from the germline V gene. The CDR3 totals 14 residues. This CDR3 is CASTNRDIYHEQFF. CDR3 sequence (DNA): TGTGCCAGCACCAACCGGGACATCTACCATGAGCAGTTCTTC.

This sequence joins TRBV7-2 and TRBJ2-2, with 12 bases fitting TRBD2. CDR3 size: 18 residues. Germline V gives CDR1 SGHTA, CDR2 FQGNSA. V shed 4 bases and J 4 bases; nucleotides not matched to a gene: 10. DNA of the CDR3: TGTGCCAGCAGCTGGACCCTAGCGGGAGGGCCGGGCACCGGGGAGCTGTTTTTT. It codes for CASSWTLAGGPGTGELFF.

The chain carries TRBV19 and TRBJ1-4; D perhaps matches TRBD1 (5 bases). The germline CDR1 and CDR2 sequences are LNHDA and SQIVND (reference sequence). Trimming cost V 6 bases and J 0 bases, with 11 bases left between them. CDR3 size: 15 residues. CDR3 coding DNA: TGTGCCAGTAGGAGGGACCGAGCAACTAATGAAAAACTGTTTTTT. Translated: CASRRDRATNEKLFF.

The chain recombines TRBV7-6 with TRBJ1-5; the match to TRBD1 covers 8 bases. The CDR3 loop spans 14 amino acids. Germline assignment: CDR1 SGHVS and CDR2 FNYEAQ. The V segment lost 5 bases and the J segment 5 bases; nucleotides outside the gene matches: 5. Here the CDR3 reads CASSPQGAHQPQHF. In DNA, the CDR3 is TGTGCCAGCAGCCCTCAGGGGGCGCATCAGCCCCAGCATTTT.

This chain links TRBV30 with TRBJ1-4, with D unclear. This CDR3 is 12 amino acids long. The V gene lost 1 base and the J gene lost 7 bases, with 7 bases spanning the gap. Germline CDR1 GTSNPN, CDR2 SVGIG (reference sequence). For the CDR3, the DNA is TGTGCCTGGAGTGAAAAGGTTGAAAAACTGTTTTTT. Encoded protein: CAWSEKVEKLFF.

V and J are TRBV6-2 or TRBV6-3 and TRBJ2-5; TRBD2 matches 11 bases. V shed 6 bases and J 4 bases; nucleotides not matched to a gene: 13. The CDR3 is 17 amino acids. CDR1 and CDR2 from the germline V gene are MNHEY and SVGEGT. CDR3 loop: CASSRRELAGVGETQYF. The CDR3 region has the DNA TGTGCCAGCAGCCGCAGGGAACTAGCGGGAGTAGGAGAGACCCAGTACTTC.

The rearrangement links TRBV7-2 to TRBJ2-1; TRBD2 matches 9 bases. Germline V CDR1 and CDR2: SGHTA, FQGNSA. The CDR3 spans 15 residues. J gave up 4 bases and V 5 bases, and 6 bases lay outside the gene matches. The CDR3 sequence: CASSPTSGYYNEQFF. CDR3 in DNA: TGTGCCAGCAGCCCAACTAGCGGGTATTACAATGAGCAGTTCTTC.

V usage is TRBV4-1 and J usage is TRBJ1-3; D is unresolved. Per germline, CDR1 MGHRA and CDR2 YSYEKL. CDR3 length: 16 amino acids. V lost 1 base and J 3 bases, leaving 13 bases between the germline ends. This CDR3 reads CASSQGWAAFGNTIYF. The CDR3 DNA reads TGCGCCAGCAGCCAAGGGTGGGCGGCCTTTGGAAACACCATATATTTT.

This chain links TRBV4-3 with TRBJ2-7; TRBD2 aligns across 9 bases. Germline V CDR1 and CDR2: LGHNA, YSLEER. This CDR3 has 14 amino acids. V lost 0 bases, J lost 9 bases, and 6 bases stayed unmatched. CDR3 nucleotides: TGCGCCAGCAGCCAAGATACTGGAGCGGGAGGGCAGTACTTC. Its protein product is CASSQDTGAGGQYF.